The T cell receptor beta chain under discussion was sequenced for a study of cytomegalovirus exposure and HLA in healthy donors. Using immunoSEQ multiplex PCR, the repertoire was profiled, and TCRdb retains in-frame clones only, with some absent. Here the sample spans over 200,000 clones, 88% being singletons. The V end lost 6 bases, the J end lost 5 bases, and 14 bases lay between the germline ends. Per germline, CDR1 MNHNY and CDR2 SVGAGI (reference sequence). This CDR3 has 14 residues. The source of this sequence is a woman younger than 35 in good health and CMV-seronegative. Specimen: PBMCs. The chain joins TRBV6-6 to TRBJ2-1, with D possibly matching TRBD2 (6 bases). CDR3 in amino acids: CASSPGTQNNEQFF. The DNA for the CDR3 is TGTGCCAGCAGCCCCGGGACTCAAAACAATGAGCAGTTCTTC.